This entry lists 14 T cell receptor beta chains sequenced from one sample in a study of cytomegalovirus exposure and HLA in healthy donors. 60 Vbeta and 13 Jbeta primers were used in PCR. The method was immunoSEQ multiplex PCR; TCRdb's version includes in-frame clones alone and lacks a portion of them. The repertoire holds 150,000 to 180,000 clones, with around 79% as singletons. What was sequenced was PBMCs. The source of these receptors is a man aged 18 to 30 in good health and CMV-seronegative.

In this sample, this clone turned up a few times. In nucleotides, the CDR3 is TGTGCCAGCAGCTTACAGGGGCGCGACACTGAAGCTTTCTTT. This sequence encodes CASSLQGRDTEAFF. This chain connects TRBV7-6 to TRBJ1-1; D may be TRBD1 (6 bases). From germline, CDR1 is SGHVS and CDR2 FNYEAQ. V was clipped by 2 bases and J by 3 bases, with 10 bases between them. The CDR3 has 14 residues.

The chain recombines TRBV4-3 with TRBJ2-3; tentatively, D is TRBD1 (5 bases). CDR3 length equals 13 residues. The germline gives CDR1 LGHNA, CDR2 YSLEER. V was shortened by 8 bases and J by 6 bases, with 15 bases between the two germline ends. The CDR3 region is CASGPQGSDTQYF. DNA of the CDR3: TGCGCCAGCGGACCGCAGGGTTCCGATACGCAGTATTTT.

V and J are TRBV7-2 and TRBJ2-1; 9 bases align to TRBD2. V was clipped by 5 bases and J by 0 bases; unmatched bases: 5. The length of the CDR3 is 16 residues. Germline CDR1 and CDR2: SGHTA and FQGNSA. CDR3 bases: TGTGCCAGCAGCAAGGGTAGCGGGAGCTCCTACAATGAGCAGTTCTTC. Its translation is CASSKGSGSSYNEQFF.

The V gene is TRBV11-3, the J gene TRBJ1-1; D remains unclear. The V end was cut by 1 base, the J end by 5 bases, with 8 bases between. Per germline, CDR1 SGHNT and CDR2 YENEEA. The CDR3 is made up of 13 amino acids. Written as DNA, the CDR3 is TGTGCCAGCAGCTTAGTTCCGGGAACTGAAGCTTTCTTT. It encodes CASSLVPGTEAFF.

The chain uses TRBV30 and TRBJ1-2, with D unresolved. The V end was cut by 7 bases, the J end by 6 bases, with 12 bases between. The CDR3 consists of 11 residues. The germline gives CDR1 GTSNPN, CDR2 SVGIG (reference sequence). The CDR3 loop is CAFAGGNGYTF. The CDR3 DNA sequence: TGTGCCTTCGCCGGAGGAAATGGCTACACCTTC.

The V call is TRBV5-1, the J call TRBJ2-5, with D maybe TRBD1 (6 bases). The J call is doubtful: the DNA matches TRBJ2-7 better. This CDR3 spans 15 amino acids. CDR1 SGHRS and CDR2 YFSETQ come from the germline V gene. The CDR3 DNA sequence: TGCGCCAGCAGCTTGGGTAACAGGGTGGGCCACGAGCAGTACTTC. Amino acids: CASSLGNRVGHEQYF.

The J gene is TRBJ1-6, the V gene TRBV27; 7 positions match TRBD1. Trimming took 6 bases from V and 7 from J; bases not matched to a gene: 3. Germline V gene lookup returns CDR1 MNHEY and CDR2 SMNVEV (reference sequence). There are 13 residues in the CDR3. In DNA, the CDR3 is TGTGCCAGCAGGTTGACAGGGAATTCACCCCTCCACTTT. Translated: CASRLTGNSPLHF.

V gene TRBV5-8 combines with J gene TRBJ1-5, with D possibly TRBD1 on 5 matching bases. Germline CDR1 reads SGHTS; CDR2 reads YDEGEE. The CDR3 is 13 residues long. Between the trimmed V and J ends, which lost 1 base and 9 bases, there was a span of 11 bases. CDR3 DNA sequence: TGTGCCAGCAGCTTGCGGGACTGGGGGCCCCAGCATTTT. Translating gives CASSLRDWGPQHF.

The V and J genes are TRBV11-3 and TRBJ2-2, with D perhaps matching TRBD2 (6 bases). V dropped 1 base and J dropped 0 bases, with 15 bases sitting between them. Germline assignment: CDR1 SGHNT and CDR2 YENEEA. The CDR3 length is 18 residues. This chain's CDR3 is CASSLAGMGRTNTGELFF. CDR3 in DNA: TGTGCCAGCAGCTTAGCCGGCATGGGGAGGACGAACACCGGGGAGCTGTTTTTT.

The CDR3 loop is CASRSIPGAGETQYF. DNA of the CDR3: TGTGCCAGCAGATCGATTCCGGGAGCGGGCGAGACCCAGTACTTC. J is TRBJ2-5 and V is TRBV6-1; a possible D gene is TRBD2 (6 bases). V lost 6 bases and J 5 bases, leaving 19 bases between the germline ends. CDR3 length: 15 amino acids. CDR1 and CDR2 from the germline V gene are MNHNS and SASEGT.

In this sample, this clone turned up a few times. V usage is TRBV4-1 and J usage is TRBJ1-2; D not resolved. Germline V CDR1 and CDR2: MGHRA, YSYEKL. Deletions cut 2 bases from V and 4 bases from J, with 11 bases between. This CDR3 has 14 residues. The CDR3 is CASSQTADGYGYTF. The CDR3 coding sequence is TGCGCCAGCAGCCAAACTGCCGATGGCTATGGCTACACCTTC.

This clone was seen just once. The chain couples TRBV10-3 to TRBJ2-5, with TRBD1 matching 9 bases. J gave up 5 bases and V 8 bases, and 6 bases lay outside the gene matches. CDR1 and CDR2 from the germline V gene are ENHRY and SYGVKD. The CDR3 is made up of 13 amino acids. CDR3 nucleotides: TGTGCCATCTCAGGGACAGGGAGGGAGACCCAGTACTTC. Amino acids: CAISGTGRETQYF.

A single count supports this clone. The chain carries TRBV9 and TRBJ2-1; 8 bases fit TRBD1. Germline V lookup: CDR1 SGDLS, CDR2 YYNGEE. Unmatched junction bases numbered 4, after V lost 4 bases and J lost 4 bases. The CDR3 spans 14 residues. The CDR3 spells CASSTWTGYNEQFF. The CDR3 region has the DNA TGTGCCAGCAGCACTTGGACAGGGTACAATGAGCAGTTCTTC.

V usage is TRBV4-3 and J usage is TRBJ2-1; TRBD2 matches at 7 bases. Per germline, CDR1 LGHNA and CDR2 YSLEER. The CDR3 loop spans 17 amino acids. With V trimmed by 0 bases and J by 2 bases, 7 bases remained unmatched. CDR3 sequence (DNA): TGCGCCAGCAGCCAAGAGTTCGTCGCGGGGGCCTACAATGAGCAGTTCTTC. It yields the protein CASSQEFVAGAYNEQFF.